The 19 T cell receptor beta chains below come from one sample, sequenced in a study of T cell responses to AZD1222 COVID-19 vaccine. Generated by immunoSEQ multiplex PCR, the TCRdb table keeps only in-frame clones and is missing some. Of 65,000 to 75,000 clones in the sample, around three quarters were seen once. Sequenced material: peripheral blood, taken 28 days after the second AZD1222 dose. These receptors came from an adult who received the AZD1222 COVID-19 vaccine.

The J gene is TRBJ1-1, the V gene TRBV29-1; TRBD1 aligns across 7 bases. V lost 4 bases to trimming and J lost 0 bases; unmatched junction nucleotides: 11. Germline V gene sequence: CDR1 SQVTM, CDR2 ANQGSEA. The CDR3 contains 16 residues. CDR3 loop: CSVVQNRGRLNTEAFF. In DNA, the CDR3 is TGCAGCGTTGTTCAGAACAGGGGCCGGCTGAACACTGAAGCTTTCTTT.

This clone came up many times. The V and J genes are TRBV9 and TRBJ2-3; the match to TRBD2 covers 7 bases. This CDR3 contains 16 residues. Trimming removed 4 bases from V and 4 bases from J; junction bases left unmatched: 12. Germline lookup yields CDR1 SGDLS and CDR2 YYNGEE. CDR3 sequence (DNA): TGTGCCAGCAGCCACGGACTAGTCGGGAGTGCAGATACGCAGTATTTT. Protein sequence: CASSHGLVGSADTQYF.

This clone was picked up one time. The chain uses TRBV2 and TRBJ2-2; unclear D gene. The CDR3 sequence is 13 residues long. Germline CDR1 reads SNHLY; CDR2 reads FYNNEI. The V end was cut by 1 base, the J end by 3 bases, with 3 bases between. The CDR3 loop is CASSEEHTGELFF. The CDR3 DNA is TGTGCCAGCAGTGAAGAGCACACCGGGGAGCTGTTTTTT. Together with reference TRBV2 and TRBJ2-2, the CDR3 gives the full variable domain: EPEVTQTPSHQVTQMGQEVILRCVPISNHLYFYWYRQILGQKVEFLVSFYNNEISEKSEIFDDQFSVERPDGSNFTLKIRSTKLEDSAMYFCASSEEHTGELFFGEGSRLTVL.

This clone was seen a single time. V usage is TRBV4-3 and J usage is TRBJ2-7; a possible D gene is TRBD2 (6 bases). CDR3 length: 15 amino acids. V was shortened by 1 base and J by 3 bases, with 13 bases between the two germline ends. The germline CDR1 and CDR2 sequences are LGHNA and YSLEER. The CDR3 reads CASSQGAKGGYEQYF. In DNA form, the CDR3 reads TGCGCCAGCAGCCAAGGGGCTAAGGGAGGCTACGAGCAGTACTTC.

The V and J genes are TRBV27 and TRBJ1-2; no clear D. Deletions cut 0 bases from V and 5 bases from J, with 16 bases between. CDR1 is MNHEY and CDR2 is SMNVEV in the germline V gene (reference sequence). There are 16 residues in the CDR3. Here the CDR3 DNA reads TGTGCCAGCAGTTTATCTCGCGAGGGCGGAGCTTATGGCTACACCTTC. Translation: CASSLSREGGAYGYTF.

This clone was seen only a few times. The chain recombines TRBV5-1 with TRBJ1-1; D is unresolved. Germline CDR1 is SGHRS and CDR2 is YFSETQ. V lost 2 bases and J lost 1, with 9 bases in between. CDR3 length: 14 amino acids. The DNA for the CDR3 is TGCGCCAGCAGCTTTGCGGGAGGGAACACTGAAGCTTTCTTT. This codes for CASSFAGGNTEAFF.

The count of this clone is one. This chain joins TRBV11-3 and TRBJ2-2, with a weak D call TRBD1 (6 bases). CDR3 length: 14 residues. Germline-derived CDR1 and CDR2 are SGHNT and YENEEA. Trimming stripped 5 bases from V and 5 bases from J, with 12 bases between. The CDR3 sequence: CASSLGQYTGELFF. CDR3 DNA: TGTGCCAGCAGCCTAGGACAGTATACCGGGGAGCTGTTTTTT.

This clone was seen a few times. This sequence joins TRBV7-9 and TRBJ2-7, with TRBD1 identical over 10 bases. The germline V gene has CDR1 SEHNR and CDR2 FQNEAQ (reference sequence). Trimming took 3 bases from V and 5 from J; bases not matched to a gene: 4. This CDR3 is built from 14 residues. CDR3 bases: TGTGCCAGCAGCTTCCGGGACAGGGGCCACGAGCAGTACTTC. Protein sequence: CASSFRDRGHEQYF.

The chain joins TRBV5-6 to TRBJ2-1; 9 bases fit TRBD2. Germline CDR1 reads SGHDT; CDR2 reads YYEEEE. The V and J ends lost 6 bases and 8 bases, in that order; junction bases with no gene match: 15. The CDR3 length is 16 residues. The CDR3 sequence is CASTPPGTSPPDEQFF. CDR3 DNA: TGTGCCAGCACCCCCCCCGGGACTAGCCCGCCAGATGAGCAGTTCTTC.

The rearrangement uses TRBV30 and TRBJ2-4; 11 bases map to TRBD1. CDR1 is GTSNPN, CDR2 SVGIG, per germline (reference sequence). J lost 3 bases, V lost 3 bases, and 4 bases had no gene match. The CDR3 has 15 amino acids. The CDR3, as DNA: TGTGCCTGGAGCTGGACAGGGGGCTTCAAAAACATTCAGTACTTC. This sequence encodes CAWSWTGGFKNIQYF.

The chain employs TRBV28 and TRBJ2-5; 9 bases map to TRBD1. The germline gives CDR1 MDHEN, CDR2 SYDVKM. The V segment lost 4 bases and the J segment 5 bases; nucleotides outside the gene matches: 11. CDR3 length: 16 residues. The CDR3 spells CASSSSSGTGWETQYF. In DNA form, the CDR3 reads TGTGCCAGCAGTTCCTCCTCCGGGACAGGGTGGGAGACCCAGTACTTC. Drawing the rest from reference TRBV28 and TRBJ2-5, the complete variable domain is DVKVTQSSRYLVKRTGEKVFLECVQDMDHENMFWYRQDPGLGLRLIYFSYDVKMKEKGDIPEGYSVSREKKERFSLILESASTNQTSMYLCASSSSSGTGWETQYFGPGTRLLVL.

The CDR3 nucleotides are TGTGCCAGCAGTTACATGACTAGCGGGAGCTACGAGCAGTACTTC. This translates into CASSYMTSGSYEQYF. V usage is TRBV6-5 and J usage is TRBJ2-7, with 12 bases identical to TRBD2. There are 15 residues in the CDR3. Germline CDR1 is MNHEY and CDR2 is SVGAGI. J was trimmed by 3 bases and V by 2 bases; bases with no gene match: 2.

The V gene is TRBV19, the J gene TRBJ2-7, with TRBD1 matching over 7 bases. Germline trimming cut 7 bases from V and 3 bases from J; bases unmatched to any gene: 9. CDR1 and CDR2 from the germline V gene are LNHDA and SQIVND (reference sequence). The CDR3 consists of 14 residues. The CDR3 DNA reads TGTGCCAGTACAAACAGGGGTCAGGGCTACGAGCAGTACTTC. Its protein is CASTNRGQGYEQYF. Using reference TRBV19 and TRBJ2-7 for the parts outside the CDR3, the full variable domain is DGGITQSPKYLFRKEGQNVTLSCEQNLNHDAMYWYRQDPGQGLRLIYYSQIVNDFQKGDIAEGYSVSREKKESFPLTVTSAQKNPTAFYLCASTNRGQGYEQYFGPGTRLTVT.

This clone was seen a handful of times. The genes are TRBV28 and TRBJ2-4; 7 bases fit TRBD1. J gave up 6 bases and V 5 bases, and 10 bases lay outside the gene matches. CDR1 MDHEN and CDR2 SYDVKM come from the germline V gene. The CDR3 length is 15 residues. The CDR3 DNA reads TGTGCCAGCAGTCCTCCGGGACAGTTGATAAACATTCAGTACTTC. Translation: CASSPPGQLINIQYF.

The rearrangement joins TRBV3-1 (or the pseudogene TRBV3-2) to TRBJ2-5; D is undetermined. V lost 2 bases and J lost 5, with 9 bases in between. The CDR3 runs to 13 residues. Germline CDR1 and CDR2: LGHDT and YNNKEL (reference sequence). The CDR3 loop reads CASSQRHSETQYF. The DNA for the CDR3 is TGTGCCAGCAGCCAAAGACATTCGGAGACCCAGTACTTC.

The CDR3 reads CASSSLDTDTQYF. The CDR3 DNA reads as TGTGCCAGCAGCTCTCTTGACACAGATACGCAGTATTTT. The V gene is TRBV28, the J gene TRBJ2-3; D gene uncertain. CDR1 and CDR2 from the germline V gene are MDHEN and SYDVKM. Trimming left V 6 bases short and J 2 bases short, with 9 bases between. This CDR3 has 13 amino acids.

The V and J genes are TRBV7-2 and TRBJ2-7, with D maybe TRBD1 (6 bases). This CDR3 spans 13 amino acids. V was shortened by 6 bases and J by 2 bases, with 11 bases between the two germline ends. CDR1 and CDR2 (germline): SGHTA, FQGNSA. CDR3 residues: CASSYRETYEQYF. The CDR3 coding sequence is TGTGCCAGCAGTTACAGGGAAACCTACGAGCAGTACTTC.

The V and J genes are TRBV6-2 or TRBV6-3 and TRBJ2-4; possible D gene TRBD2, 7 bases. V was clipped by 4 bases and J by 5 bases, with 12 bases between them. The germline CDR1 and CDR2 sequences are MNHEY and SVGEGT. The CDR3 is 14 residues long. The CDR3 DNA reads as TGTGCCAGCAGTTGGGGGGGCCAGCAAAACATTCAGTACTTC. Translation gives CASSWGGQQNIQYF.

This chain uses TRBV19 with TRBJ2-2, with D perhaps TRBD1 (6 bases). Looked up from germline, CDR1 is LNHDA and CDR2 is SQIVND (reference sequence). Trimming took off 4 bases at V and 3 bases at J, with 9 bases between the two ends. The CDR3 has 14 residues. CDR3 amino acids: CASSKPGDTGELFF. In DNA, the CDR3 is TGTGCCAGTAGTAAGCCAGGGGACACCGGGGAGCTGTTTTTT.